The 15 T cell receptor beta chains reported below all come from one sample, sequenced in a study of response to subunit inactivated influenza vaccine (dated by TCRdb to between 2017 and 2018). The library was prepared using RT-PCR. The sequencer was an Illumina HiSeq 2500. TCRdb reprocessing: public reads trimmed at Q25 with fastp, clones called with MiXCR, in-frame beta chains kept. Each CDR3 protein gets just one entry, which takes the most common genes and DNA from the rows behind it. Within this sample are about 540,000 distinct CDR3 sequences, with around a quarter of them counted one time only. The biggest ten clones account for roughly 2.8% of the sample. The same sample was also used in a study of T cells expressing NK-cell markers. As the second paper documents: The TCR beta cDNA libraries were made using 5'RACE template switching, a step that added both a universal primer site and unique molecular identifiers.

This sample comprised CD4+ T cells sorted from PBMCs, obtained about 11 days after vaccination. All receptors come from a middle-aged man who received an inactivated influenza vaccine. Donor details come from another sample of the same person, matched by shared clones.

The chain carries TRBV5-1 and TRBJ2-2, with 9 bases lining up with TRBD2. With 0 bases clipped from V and 3 bases from J, the junction kept 3 bases outside the gene matches. The CDR3 is made up of 16 amino acids. Per germline, CDR1 SGHRS and CDR2 YFSETQ. The CDR3 DNA reads as TGCGCCAGCAGCTTGGTCTCTAGCGGGGACACCGGGGAGCTGTTTTTT. Translated: CASSLVSSGDTGELFF.

The CDR3 coding sequence is TGTGCCAGCAGCCAAGACTGGGGAAACTACGAGCAGTACTTC. It yields the protein CASSQDWGNYEQYF. The V call is TRBV5-8, the J call TRBJ2-7; D remains ambiguous. The germline gives CDR1 SGHTS, CDR2 YDEGEE. The CDR3 is 14 amino acids. Trimming took off 4 bases at V and 3 bases at J, with 14 bases between the two ends.

This chain joins TRBV4-2 and TRBJ2-1; tentatively, D is TRBD2 (6 bases). The V end was cut by 3 bases, the J end by 3 bases, with 18 bases between. The CDR3 runs to 17 residues. Germline CDR1 LGHNA, CDR2 YNFKEQ. In DNA form, the CDR3 reads TGTGCCAGCAGCCAGAGATCTGGAGCGGGCCACTACAATGAGCAGTTCTTC. Amino acid sequence: CASSQRSGAGHYNEQFF.

This clonotype was picked up a small number of times. The V and J genes are TRBV20-1 and TRBJ1-4, with TRBD1 identical over 11 bases. This CDR3 is built from 14 residues. The ends lost 3 bases at V and 8 bases at J; junction bases unmatched: 5. Germline-derived CDR1 and CDR2 are DFQATT and SNEGSKA (reference sequence). The CDR3 DNA reads as TGCAGTGCTAGGATGGGACAGGGGGGCGAAAAACTGTTTTTT. Protein sequence: CSARMGQGGEKLFF.

This clonotype was seen ten or more times. The rearrangement joins TRBV12-3 or TRBV12-4 to TRBJ2-7, with a weak D call TRBD1 (6 bases). Trimming removed 2 bases from V and 7 bases from J, with 9 bases in between. The CDR3 is 12 amino acids. CDR3 sequence (DNA): TGTGCCAGCAGTTTATTAGGGGGTGAGCAGTACTTC. Amino acids: CASSLLGGEQYF.

This clonotype was seen a handful of times. V gene TRBV11-1 combines with J gene TRBJ2-2, with unresolved D. V shed 5 bases and J shed 1 base, with 20 bases lying between them. Germline lookup yields CDR1 SGHAT and CDR2 FQDESV (reference sequence). The CDR3 length is 18 residues. CDR3: CASSAVRSFLKNTGELFF. The CDR3 DNA is TGTGCCAGCAGCGCAGTCAGGTCCTTTCTTAAGAACACCGGGGAGCTGTTTTTT.

Only a few counts were recorded for this clonotype. The V call is TRBV7-8, the J call TRBJ2-3; the D gene is possibly TRBD1 (5 bases). V shed 5 bases and J shed 1 base, with 16 bases lying between them. The germline gives CDR1 SGHVS, CDR2 FQNEAQ. This CDR3 contains 16 residues. This CDR3 reads CASSPQARRRTDTQYF. The CDR3 DNA follows: TGTGCCAGCAGCCCACAGGCCAGGCGCCGCACAGATACGCAGTATTTT.

With respect to this clonotype: As the CDR3 is not closed by the conserved phenylalanine or tryptophan, this likely results from a read error. The genes are TRBV28 and TRBJ1-1; D remains ambiguous. This CDR3 region has 14 residues. Trimming left V 8 bases short and J 0 bases short, with 13 bases between. Per germline, CDR1 MDHEN and CDR2 SYDVKM. CDR3 residues: CASGAARLNTEAFL. The CDR3, as DNA: TGTGCCAGCGGTGCGGCACGGTTGAACACTGAAGCTTTCCTT.

This clonotype turned up a few times. The gene calls are TRBV6-2 or TRBV6-3 and TRBJ2-5, with D unresolved. Germline V gene sequence: CDR1 MNHEY, CDR2 SVGEGT. The CDR3 consists of 13 residues. V was cut by 10 bases and J by 1 base, with 13 bases left in between. CDR3 in DNA: TGTGCCACCCTGCGTAATGGCCAAGAGACCCAGTACTTC. It translates to CATLRNGQETQYF.

The chain combines TRBV20-1 with TRBJ1-1; no clear D. Germline V gene sequence: CDR1 DFQATT, CDR2 SNEGSKA (reference sequence). The V and J ends lost 3 bases and 1 base respectively, with 9 bases between them. The CDR3 runs 13 residues. In nucleotides, the CDR3 is TGCAGTGCTAGTTTCGGGTCGAACACTGAAGCTTTCTTT. Protein product: CSASFGSNTEAFF.

The chain employs TRBV18 and TRBJ1-2; D remains unclear. The CDR3 length is 13 residues. The V and J ends lost 2 bases and 8 bases respectively, with 12 bases between them. Germline loops: CDR1 KGHSH, CDR2 LQKENI. The CDR3 loop reads CASSPSAQEGYTF. The CDR3 DNA is TGTGCCAGCTCACCATCGGCCCAAGAGGGCTACACCTTC.

A few counts support this clonotype. This chain connects TRBV7-3 to TRBJ2-1; either TRBD1 or TRBD2 may fit D (6 bases each). CDR1 and CDR2 from the germline V gene are SGHTA and FQGTGA. The V and J ends lost 1 base and 4 bases respectively, with 14 bases between them. The CDR3 totals 16 residues. In nucleotides, the CDR3 is TGTGCCAGCAGCTTAAGGCCGACAGGACTATACAATGAGCAGTTCTTC. Translating gives CASSLRPTGLYNEQFF.

J is TRBJ2-3 and V is TRBV5-5; 8 positions match TRBD2. This CDR3 has 15 amino acids. CDR1 is SGHKS, CDR2 YYEKEE, per germline (reference sequence). With 2 bases clipped from V and 0 bases from J, the junction kept 2 bases outside the gene matches. CDR3 DNA sequence: TGTGCCAGCAGCTTTAGCGGGATCAGCACAGATACGCAGTATTTT. Translation gives CASSFSGISTDTQYF.

This sequence joins TRBV5-1 and TRBJ2-3; weak D call: TRBD1 (6 bases). Trimming cost V 5 bases and J 2 bases, with 12 bases left between them. CDR1 is SGHRS, CDR2 YFSETQ, per germline. The CDR3 runs to 14 residues. CDR3 coding DNA: TGCGCCAGCAGGGCCGGACAGCCCACAGATACGCAGTATTTT. It yields the protein CASRAGQPTDTQYF.

The genes are TRBV20-1 and TRBJ1-1; 8 nucleotides align to TRBD1. The germline V gene encodes CDR1 DFQATT and CDR2 SNEGSKA (reference sequence). V gave up 6 bases and J gave up 8 bases; unmatched junction bases: 11. The CDR3 totals 13 residues. The CDR3 nucleotides are TGCAGTGCGGCGGGACAGGTCTTACAGGAAGCTTTCTTT. It codes for CSAAGQVLQEAFF.